The 25 T cell receptor beta chains in this list originate from one sample, sequenced in a study of cytomegalovirus exposure and HLA in healthy donors. The protocol was immunoSEQ multiplex PCR, while the TCRdb copy is restricted to in-frame clones and leaves out a portion. The sample carries 140,000 or so clones, about 87% recorded once. The specimen was PBMCs. The receptors shown here come from a man in his late teens or twenties in good health and CMV-seropositive.

The CDR3 region has the DNA TGTGCCAGCACATCTACCCGCGGGGAGCTGTTTTTT. Residues: CASTSTRGELFF. V usage is TRBV6-1 and J usage is TRBJ2-2; D is ambiguous. V was cut by 7 bases and J by 7 bases, with 10 bases left in between. The CDR3 covers 12 residues. Germline-derived CDR1 and CDR2 are MNHNS and SASEGT.

The V call is TRBV6-5, the J call TRBJ2-7; weak D call: TRBD1 (6 bases). V gave up 5 bases and J gave up 3 bases, with 11 bases separating them. The CDR3 runs to 13 residues. Germline CDR1 is MNHEY and CDR2 is SVGAGI. The DNA for the CDR3 is TGTGCCAGCAGTCAACAGGGATTCTACGAGCAGTACTTC. It yields the protein CASSQQGFYEQYF.

The chain recombines TRBV5-1 with TRBJ1-1, with D perhaps matching TRBD1 (6 bases). In germline, CDR1 is SGHRS, CDR2 YFSETQ. This CDR3 has 11 residues. Trimming shortened V by 5 bases and J by 11 bases, and 13 bases separated the two germline ends. This chain's CDR3 is CASSSPQGAFF. The CDR3 DNA reads as TGCGCCAGCAGTAGTCCTCAGGGGGCTTTCTTT.

The genes are TRBV7-8 and TRBJ2-7; 7 bases match TRBD2. V shed 1 base and J 9 bases; nucleotides not matched to a gene: 12. This CDR3 region has 15 residues. The germline V gene has CDR1 SGHVS and CDR2 FQNEAQ. CDR3 coding DNA: TGTGCCAGCAGCTTAGGGGAGGGAGTAAAATTGCGGCAGTACTTC. It translates to CASSLGEGVKLRQYF.

The chain uses TRBV4-1 and TRBJ1-3; D is unclear. The V and J ends lost 0 bases and 8 bases respectively, with 14 bases between them. CDR1 is MGHRA, CDR2 YSYEKL, per germline. The CDR3 totals 15 residues. The CDR3 reads CASSQEHYSFYTIYF. The CDR3 DNA follows: TGCGCCAGCAGCCAAGAGCACTACTCTTTCTACACCATATATTTT.

The chain carries TRBV6-5 and TRBJ2-7, with D possibly matching TRBD1 (6 bases). The ends were cut back, 6 bases at V and 0 bases at J, with 12 bases in the middle. The CDR3 loop spans 14 amino acids. In germline, CDR1 is MNHEY, CDR2 SVGAGI. The CDR3 is CASRRQASSYEQYF. CDR3 in DNA: TGTGCCAGCAGACGACAGGCGAGCTCCTACGAGCAGTACTTC.

This clone came up a few times. A much larger clone sits a single nucleotide away, making a read error possible. The identical CDR3 is also encoded by other nucleotide sequences in the sample. The genes are TRBV6-1 and TRBJ2-3; 12 bases align to TRBD2. The germline gives CDR1 MNHNS, CDR2 SASEGT. This CDR3 is 15 amino acids long. The trim removed 2 bases at V and 4 bases at J, leaving 1 base unmatched. CDR3 amino acids: CASSELAGGPDTQYF. The CDR3 coding sequence is TGTGCCAGCAGTGAACTAGCGGGGGGGCCAGATACGCAGTATTTT.

In nucleotides, the CDR3 is TGTGCCAGCAGTGAAATGAGGGCCACCGGGGAGCTGTTTTTT. Translated: CASSEMRATGELFF. This rearrangement joins TRBV6-1 to TRBJ2-2, with a weak D call TRBD2 (5 bases). The CDR3 loop spans 14 amino acids. Trimming took 2 bases from V and 4 from J, leaving 8 bases between them. Looked up from germline, CDR1 is MNHNS and CDR2 is SASEGT.

The chain uses TRBV28 and TRBJ2-7, with D unclear. CDR1 is MDHEN and CDR2 is SYDVKM in the germline V gene. CDR3 size: 12 residues. The V end lost 4 bases, the J end lost 3 bases, and 7 bases lay between the germline ends. The DNA for the CDR3 is TGTGCCAGCAGTTCTCCTTTCTACGAGCAGTACTTC. Translation gives CASSSPFYEQYF.

The CDR3 protein is CAWSPTGGERDEQFF. The CDR3 DNA follows: TGTGCCTGGAGTCCAACCGGGGGAGAACGTGATGAGCAGTTCTTC. The chain joins TRBV30 to TRBJ2-1, with a weak D call TRBD2 (6 bases). The CDR3 has 15 amino acids. V was shortened by 2 bases and J by 8 bases, with 19 bases between the two germline ends. CDR1 and CDR2 from the germline V gene are GTSNPN and SVGIG (reference sequence).

The J gene is TRBJ2-1, the V gene TRBV5-1, with 11 bases aligning to TRBD1. Trimming cost V 1 base and J 6 bases; bases outside gene matches: 9. The CDR3 loop spans 17 amino acids. The V gene's germline CDR1 is SGHRS and CDR2 YFSETQ. In DNA form, the CDR3 reads TGCGCCAGCAGCTTGCTAGTAATTGGGACAGGGGGCAATGAGCAGTTCTTC. Its translation is CASSLLVIGTGGNEQFF.

This clone was counted once. The chain uses TRBV2 and TRBJ2-3; 14 bases match TRBD2. V was clipped by 6 bases and J by 9 bases; unmatched bases: 5. Germline CDR1 reads SNHLY; CDR2 reads FYNNEI. CDR3 length equals 14 residues. The DNA of the CDR3 is TGTGCCAGCAGGACTAGCGGGGGGGTCGAAACGCAGTATTTT. As protein: CASRTSGGVETQYF.

The rearrangement uses TRBV6-5 and TRBJ1-2; 7 nucleotides line up with TRBD1. Germline CDR1 MNHEY, CDR2 SVGAGI. This CDR3 spans 15 amino acids. Trimming cost V 8 bases and J 4 bases; bases outside gene matches: 13. The CDR3 region has the DNA TGTGCCAGCTTAGGGGGTACAGGGGATTTCTATGGCTACACCTTC. Its protein is CASLGGTGDFYGYTF.

The V and J genes are TRBV9 and TRBJ2-3; D gene ambiguous. CDR3 size: 14 residues. The germline V gene encodes CDR1 SGDLS and CDR2 YYNGEE. V lost 0 bases to trimming and J lost 3 bases, with 8 bases between them. This chain's CDR3 is CASSVAGRTDTQYF. DNA for the CDR3: TGTGCCAGCAGCGTAGCTGGCAGGACAGATACGCAGTATTTT. Filled out from reference TRBV9 and TRBJ2-3, the complete variable domain reads DSGVTQTPKHLITATGQRVTLRCSPRSGDLSVYWYQQSLDQGLQFLIQYYNGEERAKGNILERFSAQQFPDLHSELNLSSLELGDSALYFCASSVAGRTDTQYFGPGTRLTVL.

CDR3 sequence: CASSYSTSGYTGELFF. CDR3 DNA sequence: TGTGCCAGCAGTTACTCGACTAGCGGTTACACCGGGGAGCTGTTTTTT. The rearrangement links TRBV6-5 to TRBJ2-2; 9 bases are a match to TRBD2. The V gene's germline CDR1 is MNHEY and CDR2 SVGAGI. The CDR3 spans 16 residues. V lost 0 bases and J lost 3; bases outside the gene matches: 2.

J is TRBJ2-1 and V is TRBV6-1; 8 bases are a match to TRBD2. V was pared by 0 bases and J by 4 bases, with 5 bases of the junction left unmatched. The CDR3 is made up of 16 amino acids. Germline V lookup: CDR1 MNHNS, CDR2 SASEGT. For the CDR3, the DNA is TGTGCCAGCAGTGAAGCTCCCCGGGAGGGTTACAATGAGCAGTTCTTC. This codes for CASSEAPREGYNEQFF.

This sequence joins TRBV6-4 and TRBJ1-2; 9 positions match TRBD1. V shed 1 base, J shed 4 bases, and the junction held 1 base outside the gene matches. The CDR3 spans 14 residues. Germline V gene sequence: CDR1 MRHNA, CDR2 SNTAGT. In nucleotides, the CDR3 is TGTGCCAGCAGTGACTGGGGACAGGGCTATGGCTACACCTTC. This codes for CASSDWGQGYGYTF.

This clone was detected only once. The V gene is TRBV7-9, the J gene TRBJ1-1; a weak D match, TRBD1 (5 bases). Trimming shortened V by 5 bases and J by 5 bases, and 9 bases separated the two germline ends. The CDR3 loop spans 12 amino acids. Germline-derived CDR1 and CDR2 are SEHNR and FQNEAQ (reference sequence). As DNA, the CDR3 is TGTGCCAGCAGCGAAGGGGAAACTGAAGCTTTCTTT. Translated: CASSEGETEAFF.

This chain connects TRBV14 to TRBJ2-1; 9 bases agree with TRBD2. CDR3 length: 18 amino acids. V dropped 8 bases and J dropped 5; count of bases not matched to a gene: 19. Germline loops: CDR1 SGHDN, CDR2 FVKESK. CDR3 region: CASGAGYLAGFQDNEQFF. CDR3 DNA sequence: TGTGCCAGCGGAGCGGGGTATCTAGCGGGGTTTCAGGACAATGAGCAGTTCTTC. The whole variable domain, remainder taken from reference TRBV14 and TRBJ2-1, is EAGVTQFPSHSVIEKGQTVTLRCDPISGHDNLYWYRRVMGKEIKFLLHFVKESKQDESGMPNNRFLAERTGGTYSTLKVQPAELEDSGVYFCASGAGYLAGFQDNEQFFGPGTRLTVL.

The genes are TRBV28 and TRBJ1-2, with D possibly being TRBD1 (6 bases). Germline V gives CDR1 MDHEN, CDR2 SYDVKM. V lost 5 bases and J lost 7, with 14 bases in between. The CDR3 totals 13 residues. The CDR3 protein is CASSESSRGGYTF. The DNA of the CDR3 is TGTGCCAGCAGTGAATCGTCCAGGGGTGGCTACACCTTC.

This chain links TRBV25-1 with TRBJ2-2; D is undetermined. CDR1 is MGHDK and CDR2 is SYGVNS in the germline V gene. The ends were cut back, 4 bases at V and 2 bases at J, with 11 bases in the middle. The CDR3 is 15 residues long. CDR3 bases: TGTGCCAGCAGTGGCCAATTTACAAACACCGGGGAGCTGTTTTTT. Translated: CASSGQFTNTGELFF. The whole variable domain, remainder taken from reference TRBV25-1 and TRBJ2-2, is EADIYQTPRYLVIGTGKKITLECSQTMGHDKMYWYQQDPGMELHLIHYSYGVNSTEKGDLSSESTVSRIRTEHFPLTLESARPSHTSQYLCASSGQFTNTGELFFGEGSRLTVL.

The table lists this clone with a count of one. The chain couples TRBV19 to TRBJ2-3; no clear D gene. Looked up from germline, CDR1 is LNHDA and CDR2 is SQIVND (reference sequence). With 5 bases removed from V and 2 bases from J, the gap between germline ends came to 5 bases. The CDR3 runs to 12 residues. CDR3 sequence (DNA): TGTGCCAGTAGTTGGCTCACAGATACGCAGTATTTT. This gives the protein CASSWLTDTQYF.

This clone turned up a few times. The CDR3 coding sequence is TGTGCCAGCGGATCAAGGGGGTTCGGATATGGCTACACCTTC. It yields the protein CASGSRGFGYGYTF. V gene TRBV4-2 combines with J gene TRBJ1-2, with a weak D call TRBD1 (6 bases). The CDR3 has 14 residues. V gave up 8 bases and J gave up 5 bases, with 18 bases separating them. Germline V lookup: CDR1 LGHNA, CDR2 YNFKEQ.

The chain has TRBV6-1 and TRBJ2-2, with 7 bases identical to TRBD1. After removal of 3 bases from V and 6 bases from J, the junction contained 4 bases not matched to a gene. Per germline, CDR1 MNHNS and CDR2 SASEGT. The CDR3 is 14 residues long. CDR3 nucleotides: TGTGCCAGCAGTGACGACAGGGACGCCGGGGAGCTGTTTTTT. This translates into CASSDDRDAGELFF.

The chain joins TRBV27 to TRBJ1-5, with TRBD1 matching over 7 bases. This CDR3 spans 12 amino acids. Germline CDR1 is MNHEY and CDR2 is SMNVEV (reference sequence). With 5 bases clipped from V and 7 bases from J, the junction kept 2 bases outside the gene matches. The CDR3 here is CASSAGGQPQHF. Here the CDR3 DNA reads TGTGCCAGCAGTGCAGGGGGACAGCCCCAGCATTTT.